This TCR beta chain was obtained from a study of cytomegalovirus exposure and HLA in healthy donors. Study observations and caveats: Fewer N-insertions than the approximately 700-donor mean were reportedly shown by an Asian-associated ancestry cluster in a later analysis.

Amplification used 60 Vbeta primers and 13 Jbeta primers. Clones were sequenced by immunoSEQ multiplex PCR, and TCRdb holds only the in-frame ones, with some missing. Among around 99,000 clones, around 76% were seen once, and the ten largest hold 2.7%. The CDR3 is 13 residues long. CDR1 and CDR2 (germline): GTSNPN, SVGIG (reference sequence). Trimming at V came to 5 bases and at J to 2 bases, leaving 6 bases not matched to a gene. As for this clone: Its matching antigen is unknown.

The gene calls are TRBV30 and TRBJ2-7, with 7 bases lining up with TRBD1. This sequence was found in a young man in good health and CMV-seropositive. The source material was PBMCs. CDR3 coding DNA: TGTGCCTGGCACTTAGGGGGCACCTACGAGCAGTACTTC. It is translated as CAWHLGGTYEQYF.